These 15 T cell receptor beta chains were sequenced from one sample in a study of Ad26.COV2.S vaccination and SARS-CoV-2 variants. Produced via immunoSEQ multiplex PCR; TCRdb's table is partial and in-frame only. The table includes approximately 300,000 clones, about 85% detected once. Treatment specified: 15 to 20 received Ad26.COV2.S at low or high dose, single or two shots; 5 received placebo; per-sample allocation not given. Repertoires come from day 63 after the first vaccine or placebo injection. Sequencing used peripheral blood, obtained in a trial of Ad26.COV2.S vaccine versus placebo. The receptors derive from a person aged 18-65 years who received the Ad26.COV2.S COVID-19 vaccine or a placebo.

J is TRBJ2-3 and V is TRBV19, with 8 bases matching TRBD1. The CDR3 contains 15 residues. Trimming removed 5 bases from V and 1 base from J; junction bases left unmatched: 5. Germline CDR1 and CDR2: LNHDA and SQIVND (reference sequence). CDR3 sequence: CASSSQGDRTDTQYF. The DNA for the CDR3 is TGTGCCAGTAGTTCACAGGGGGATCGCACAGATACGCAGTATTTT.

The gene calls are TRBV6-5 and TRBJ1-4; D unclear. Trimming took 0 bases from V and 3 from J, leaving 8 bases between them. Germline loops: CDR1 MNHEY, CDR2 SVGAGI. The CDR3 runs to 15 residues. The CDR3 loop reads CASSYSSLPNEKLFF. CDR3 DNA: TGTGCCAGCAGTTACTCTTCGCTACCTAATGAAAAACTGTTTTTT.

CDR3 coding DNA: TGTGCCAGCAGCCGGCCGGGACAGGGGGCCCAAGAAGCTTTCTTT. Translating it yields CASSRPGQGAQEAFF. The rearrangement joins TRBV4-2 to TRBJ1-1, with 12 bases that match TRBD1. The CDR3 extends over 15 amino acids. CDR1 and CDR2 (germline): LGHNA, YNFKEQ. V trimming: 4 bases; J trimming: 8 bases; junction bases outside the gene matches: 8.

The rearrangement joins TRBV2 to TRBJ1-1; D is uncertain. Germline-derived CDR1 and CDR2 are SNHLY and FYNNEI. This CDR3 contains 13 residues. Trimming pared 2 bases from V and 5 bases from J, leaving 9 bases between. The CDR3 region has the DNA TGTGCCAGCAGTGAACGAGGGCTGACTGAAGCTTTCTTT. Amino acid sequence: CASSERGLTEAFF. The full variable domain, rest sourced from reference TRBV2 and TRBJ1-1, is EPEVTQTPSHQVTQMGQEVILRCVPISNHLYFYWYRQILGQKVEFLVSFYNNEISEKSEIFDDQFSVERPDGSNFTLKIRSTKLEDSAMYFCASSERGLTEAFFGQGTRLTVV.

The rearrangement joins TRBV13 to TRBJ1-1; tentatively, D is TRBD1 (5 bases). Trimming took 5 bases from V and 4 from J, leaving 14 bases between them. The V gene's germline CDR1 is PRHDT and CDR2 FYEKMQ (reference sequence). This CDR3 is built from 14 residues. The chain's CDR3 is CASSPRTWGTEAFF. CDR3 coding DNA: TGTGCCAGCAGCCCAAGGACATGGGGCACTGAAGCTTTCTTT.

There are many counts of this clone. The chain is built from TRBV7-3 and TRBJ1-4, with unresolved D. The CDR3 contains 16 residues. CDR1 and CDR2 from the germline V gene are SGHTA and FQGTGA. V shed 10 bases and J shed 0 bases, with 18 bases lying between them. The CDR3 nucleotides are TGTGCCACCCGCGCCGGGCAGGTCGCAACTAATGAAAAACTGTTTTTT. Residues: CATRAGQVATNEKLFF.

This clone was seen at least ten times. The rearrangement uses TRBV5-5 and TRBJ2-3; D is perhaps TRBD1 (5 bases). Trimming left V 0 bases short and J 6 bases short, with 17 bases between. Germline loops: CDR1 SGHKS, CDR2 YYEKEE (reference sequence). The CDR3 runs 16 residues. The CDR3 sequence: CASSLARANHRDTQYF. The CDR3 region has the DNA TGTGCCAGCAGCTTGGCCCGGGCTAACCACAGGGATACGCAGTATTTT. Based on the CDR3 plus reference TRBV5-5 and TRBJ2-3, the full variable domain is DAGVTQSPTHLIKTRGQQVTLRCSPISGHKSVSWYQQVLGQGPQFIFQYYEKEERGRGNFPDRFSARQFPNYSSELNVNALLLGDSALYLCASSLARANHRDTQYFGPGTRLTVL.

The chain has TRBV7-2 and TRBJ2-7, with 8 bases identical to TRBD1. V lost 3 bases to trimming and J lost 0 bases; unmatched junction nucleotides: 4. Germline assignment: CDR1 SGHTA and CDR2 FQGNSA. The CDR3 runs 15 residues. This chain's CDR3 is CASSFRQGISYEQYF. CDR3 DNA sequence: TGTGCCAGCAGCTTCCGACAGGGGATCTCCTACGAGCAGTACTTC.

The chain combines TRBV18 with TRBJ1-5; 7 bases map to TRBD1. Losses at the gene ends were 2 bases for V and 2 bases for J; bases not matched to a gene: 6. Germline V lookup: CDR1 KGHSH, CDR2 LQKENI. There are 16 residues in the CDR3. For the CDR3, the DNA is TGTGCCAGCTCACCAAACCAGGGGGAGGGCAATCAGCCCCAGCATTTT. Its translation: CASSPNQGEGNQPQHF.

For the CDR3, the DNA is TGTGCCAGCACCGGACTGGGCTACACAGATACGCAGTATTTT. This encodes CASTGLGYTDTQYF. The gene calls are TRBV5-6 and TRBJ2-3; D perhaps matches TRBD2 (5 bases). CDR3 size: 14 residues. V dropped 6 bases and J dropped 2 bases, with 13 bases sitting between them. CDR1 and CDR2 (germline): SGHDT, YYEEEE.

The chain joins TRBV5-1 to TRBJ1-1, with D unclear. CDR3 size: 14 residues. Germline V gene sequence: CDR1 SGHRS, CDR2 YFSETQ. V was shortened by 0 bases and J by 3 bases, with 9 bases between the two germline ends. The CDR3 protein is CASSLAQGYTEAFF. CDR3 in DNA: TGCGCCAGCAGCTTGGCCCAAGGGTACACTGAAGCTTTCTTT.

This clone has just one count. The V and J genes are TRBV19 and TRBJ2-7; a weak D match, TRBD1 (5 bases). Trimming took off 11 bases at V and 3 bases at J, with 14 bases between the two ends. The CDR3 spans 12 residues. In germline, CDR1 is LNHDA, CDR2 SQIVND (reference sequence). The CDR3 bases are TGTGCCGGACACGGCAAGAACTACGAGCAGTACTTC. The encoded protein is CAGHGKNYEQYF.

The CDR3 sequence: CASSMPSALDRGSTGELFF. As DNA, the CDR3 is TGTGCCAGTAGTATGCCATCCGCCCTGGACAGGGGAAGCACCGGGGAGCTGTTTTTT. The chain has TRBV19 and TRBJ2-2, with 9 nucleotides matching TRBD1. The CDR3 is 19 amino acids. Germline lookup yields CDR1 LNHDA and CDR2 SQIVND (reference sequence). With V trimmed by 3 bases and J by 4 bases, 15 bases remained unmatched.

V gene TRBV28 combines with J gene TRBJ1-2; the D gene is possibly TRBD1 (5 bases). The V gene lost 2 bases and the J gene lost 3 bases, with 10 bases spanning the gap. From germline, CDR1 is MDHEN and CDR2 SYDVKM. The CDR3 runs 14 residues. In DNA, the CDR3 is TGTGCCAGCAGTTTACTGCAGGGATACTATGGCTACACCTTC. This translates into CASSLLQGYYGYTF.

With regard to this clone: The same CDR3 can be traced to other DNA sequences in this sample. The CDR3 DNA is TGCGCCAGCAGCTTACAGGGGGCGAACACCGGGGAGCTGTTTTTT. This encodes CASSLQGANTGELFF. This chain links TRBV5-1 with TRBJ2-2; TRBD1 agrees at 8 bases. With 2 bases clipped from V and 0 bases from J, the junction kept 0 bases outside the gene matches. The germline V gene encodes CDR1 SGHRS and CDR2 YFSETQ. The CDR3 is 15 residues long.